Below are 9 T cell receptor beta chains sequenced from a single sample in a study of shared clonotypes between healthy human individuals (dated by TCRdb to the early 2020s). Library preparation was by the immunoSEQ multiplex PCR assay. The clones in this table, taken by TCRdb from immuneACCESS, are in-frame only. Not every clone is retained; where verified, under half of the shortfall comes from an unresolved V gene, and the cause of the rest is unknown. The sample table records roughly 1,100,000 clones; roughly 70% of these occur just once. Approximately 1.5% of the sample is taken by the ten largest. Material: memory CD4+ T cells sorted from blood. The meaning of the sample's cell subset or site label: CD45RA-negative fraction. The receptors come from a man between 18 and 29 years old in good health.

V and J are TRBV5-8 and TRBJ1-6; the D gene is possibly TRBD1 (5 bases). The CDR3 loop spans 14 amino acids. Between the trimmed V and J ends, which lost 1 base and 11 bases, there was a span of 13 bases. Germline CDR1 and CDR2: SGHTS and YDEGEE. The CDR3: CASSLPGGRTPLHF. The CDR3 DNA reads TGTGCCAGCAGCTTGCCGGGGGGTAGAACACCCCTCCACTTT. Looking up the rest from reference TRBV5-8 and TRBJ1-6 gives the full variable domain: EAGVTQSPTHLIKTRGQQATLRCSPISGHTSVYWYQQALGLGLQFLLWYDEGEERNRGNFPPRFSGRQFPNYSSELNVNALELEDSALYLCASSLPGGRTPLHFGNGTRLTVT.

V usage is TRBV25-1 and J usage is TRBJ2-1, with 11 bases lining up with TRBD2. The CDR3 extends over 12 amino acids. V dropped 4 bases and J dropped 14; count of bases not matched to a gene: 4. Germline CDR1 is MGHDK and CDR2 is SYGVNS. CDR3 in DNA: TGTGCCAGCAGTGTACTTAGCGGGAGGGAGTTCTTC. Translating gives CASSVLSGREFF.

V gene TRBV27 combines with J gene TRBJ2-5; 13 nucleotides line up with TRBD2. Germline CDR1 MNHEY, CDR2 SMNVEV (reference sequence). With 5 bases clipped from V and 4 bases from J, the junction kept 4 bases outside the gene matches. This CDR3 spans 15 amino acids. The CDR3 nucleotides are TGTGCCAGCAGTACACTAGCGGGAGGGATAGAGACCCAGTACTTC. Translating it yields CASSTLAGGIETQYF.

The rearrangement links TRBV5-1 to TRBJ2-5; no reliable D call. The J call may not be correct, given that the DNA end is closer to TRBJ2-7. The CDR3 has 15 amino acids. CDR1 and CDR2 from the germline V gene are SGHRS and YFSETQ. CDR3 sequence (DNA): TGCGCCAGCAGCTTGGATGGAGACATCTCCTACGAGCAGTACTTC. Translating gives CASSLDGDISYEQYF.

The V call is TRBV9, the J call TRBJ2-4; possible D gene TRBD2, 5 bases. Germline V gene sequence: CDR1 SGDLS, CDR2 YYNGEE. This CDR3 is built from 18 residues. V was pared by 4 bases and J by 0 bases, with 20 bases between. The CDR3 DNA is TGTGCCAGCAGCCAAGAATCCTCGGGGAATTTAGCCAAAAACATTCAGTACTTC. Translated, it gives CASSQESSGNLAKNIQYF. The full variable domain, completed using reference TRBV9 and TRBJ2-4, is DSGVTQTPKHLITATGQRVTLRCSPRSGDLSVYWYQQSLDQGLQFLIQYYNGEERAKGNILERFSAQQFPDLHSELNLSSLELGDSALYFCASSQESSGNLAKNIQYFGAGTRLSVL.

This rearrangement joins TRBV5-1 to TRBJ2-1, with 11 bases identical to TRBD2. The V and J ends lost 1 base and 2 bases, in that order; junction bases with no gene match: 2. The CDR3 contains 16 residues. The V gene's germline CDR1 is SGHRS and CDR2 YFSETQ. CDR3 sequence reads: CASSLTSGGAYNEQFF. DNA of the CDR3: TGCGCCAGCAGCTTGACTAGCGGGGGAGCCTACAATGAGCAGTTCTTC.

This chain joins TRBV19 and TRBJ2-2; D gene ambiguous. Germline values: CDR1 LNHDA, CDR2 SQIVND (reference sequence). The CDR3 is 12 residues long. V lost 6 bases to trimming and J lost 0 bases, with 2 bases between them. DNA of the CDR3: TGTGCCAGTAGATCGAACACCGGGGAGCTGTTTTTT. Protein sequence: CASRSNTGELFF.

The chain employs TRBV30 and TRBJ2-5, with a tentative D call TRBD2 (5 bases). The J call is in doubt because the DNA end fits TRBJ2-7 better. From germline, CDR1 is GTSNPN and CDR2 SVGIG (reference sequence). The CDR3 spans 13 residues. Here the CDR3 reads CAWSSGSSYEQYF. CDR3 coding DNA: TGTGCCTGGTCCAGCGGTTCGTCCTACGAGCAGTACTTC.

J is TRBJ1-1 and V is TRBV30; 8 positions match TRBD1. Trimming took 7 bases from V and 3 from J; bases not matched to a gene: 7. This CDR3 comprises 13 residues. Germline CDR1 GTSNPN, CDR2 SVGIG (reference sequence). The chain's CDR3 is CALKGQGYTEAFF. CDR3 nucleotide sequence: TGTGCCTTGAAAGGACAGGGTTACACTGAAGCTTTCTTT.